This TCR beta chain emerged from a study of OX40 agonist ivuxolimab in advanced cancers. Overall study findings and caveats: Partial responders dosed at 0.1-3.0 mg/kg displayed clonal expansion ranking among the lowest.

Regarding this clone: The target antigen is unknown.

The repertoire was sequenced with immunoSEQ multiplex PCR; TCRdb's copy has only in-frame clones and lacks some. The data hold nearly 50,000 clones, with roughly three quarters observed a single time. The origin of this receptor is an adult with an advanced solid tumor such as melanoma, head and neck, liver or kidney cancer. Specimen: CD4+ or CD8+ T cells sorted from blood, collected in a trial of the OX40 agonist ivuxolimab.

This CDR3 reads CASSEGTNRNTEAFF. Here the CDR3 DNA reads TGTGCCAGCAGTGAAGGGACAAATAGGAACACTGAAGCTTTCTTT. This chain connects TRBV25-1 to TRBJ1-1; tentative D call: TRBD1 (6 bases). CDR3 length: 15 residues. Trimming removed 2 bases from V and 1 base from J, with 11 bases in between. CDR1 is MGHDK and CDR2 is SYGVNS in the germline V gene.